This is a list of T cell receptor beta chains from one sample in a study of blood T cell repertoires in COVID-19. Generated by immunoSEQ multiplex PCR, the TCRdb table keeps only in-frame clones and is missing some. This table holds some 26,000 clones, about four fifths found once. Sequenced material: peripheral blood. The receptors originated from a man in his 70s with acute or convalescent COVID-19. CDR3s include the opening cysteine and the closing phenylalanine or tryptophan.

TRBV19	TRBJ1-1	CASSIGPGTGYTEAFF
TRBV5-4	TRBJ1-1	CASSAQGGNTEAFF
TRBV4-3	TRBJ1-2	CASSHRGPNYGYTF
TRBV10-3	TRBJ2-7	CAIRQGADEQYF
TRBV7-7	TRBJ2-7	CASSSYLAGEQYF
TRBV14	TRBJ2-1	CASSQTSSYNEQFF
TRBV24-1	TRBJ2-1	CATSDNRGKQGNEQFF
TRBV28	TRBJ1-1	CASSPLPPGGTEAFF
TRBV5-1	TRBJ2-7	CASSLRQATYEQYF
TRBV7-9	TRBJ1-1	CASRPGTGLLGTEAFF
TRBV5-6	TRBJ1-1	CASSLVGRSHTEAFF
TRBV7-2	TRBJ1-3	CASSLGGRRNTIYF
TRBV5-1	TRBJ2-7	CASRLATGQYEQYF
TRBV3-1/TRBV3-2	TRBJ1-3	CASERGPGNTIYF
TRBV5-1	TRBJ1-1	CASSADTEAFF
TRBV6-5	TRBJ1-2	CASGRTPENYGYTF
TRBV12-3/TRBV12-4	TRBJ1-2	CASRTGGLGYTF
TRBV30	TRBJ2-1	CAWEKGLYNEQFF
TRBV9	TRBJ2-7	CASSAQDNYEQYF
TRBV15	TRBJ1-2	CATSRDEGARGYTF
TRBV5-5	TRBJ1-1	CASSADRGNTEAFF
TRBV18	TRBJ1-1	CASVLGTGRPEAFF
TRBV6-4	TRBJ2-1	CASSNSRNSDEQFF
TRBV19	TRBJ2-3	CASSIQGVGDTQYF
TRBV6-1	TRBJ1-1	CASSELQGRTEAFF
TRBV6-5	TRBJ1-1	CASSYEGVNTEAFF
TRBV7-2	TRBJ2-7	CASSFGGGNSYEQYF
TRBV2	TRBJ2-1	CASAAYNEQFF
TRBV2	TRBJ2-7	CASSERKPGEQYF
TRBV19	TRBJ1-1	CASSGRASNTEAFF
TRBV19	TRBJ1-2	CASIRADGNYGYTF
TRBV19	TRBJ1-4	CASSKQVDEKLFF
TRBV24-1	TRBJ1-5	CATSHSAGNQPQHF
TRBV11-3	TRBJ2-7	CASSWGSGGFDEQYF
TRBV6-2/TRBV6-3	TRBJ2-2	CASSYSRRGPVTGELFF
TRBV5-6	TRBJ2-7	CASSLALGTRYEQYF
TRBV7-8	TRBJ2-5	CASSQPGAGQGRETQYF
TRBV18	TRBJ1-5	CASSLQDSNQPQHF
TRBV11-2	TRBJ2-6	CASSFPLAGAGANVLTF
TRBV10-3	TRBJ1-2	CAIRWGPGQDRGYTF